The text below deals with one T cell receptor beta chain. The data are from a study of blood T cell repertoires in COVID-19. Measured with immunoSEQ multiplex PCR; TCRdb has only the in-frame clones, and not every one. Among over 150,000 clones, roughly 80% were seen once, and the ten largest hold roughly 29%. The CDR3 has 15 residues. Per germline, CDR1 MNHEY and CDR2 SVGEGT. Trimming shortened V by 3 bases and J by 4 bases, and 15 bases separated the two germline ends. Sequencing was performed on peripheral blood. The gene calls are TRBV6-2 or TRBV6-3 and TRBJ1-2; possibly TRBD1 for D (6 bases). The clonotype comes from a woman in her fifties or sixties with acute or convalescent COVID-19. CDR3 sequence: CASSYFPGDSYGYTF. Written as DNA, the CDR3 is TGTGCCAGCAGTTATTTCCCAGGGGATTCCTATGGCTACACCTTC.